These 32 T cell receptor beta chains came from one sample sequenced in a study of shared clonotypes between healthy human individuals. Repertoires were generated with immunoSEQ multiplex PCR, while TCRdb's copy carries only in-frame clones and drops some. The top ten hold more than 1.5% of the sample, which has roughly 700,000 clones, less than 85% seen once. The sample was memory CD4+ T cells sorted from blood. The subset is: CD45RA-negative fraction. These receptors came from a woman aged 25 to 39 in good health.

This clone has just one count. The rearrangement joins TRBV7-8 to TRBJ2-1, with TRBD2 matching over 11 bases. The junction had 4 bases not matched to a gene; V was cut back by 0 bases and J by 6 bases. The germline CDR1 and CDR2 sequences are SGHVS and FQNEAQ. The CDR3 runs 16 residues. The CDR3 is CASSLARLAGLNEQFF. For the CDR3, the DNA is TGTGCCAGCAGCTTAGCGCGACTAGCGGGACTCAATGAGCAGTTCTTC.

The chain couples TRBV6-6 to TRBJ2-7; tentative D call: TRBD1 (6 bases). Germline CDR1 MNHNY, CDR2 SVGAGI (reference sequence). V was cut by 5 bases and J by 2 bases, with 19 bases left in between. This CDR3 is 16 amino acids long. The CDR3 region is CASSLRGDTATYEQYF. The CDR3 nucleotides read TGTGCCAGCAGTCTTAGAGGGGACACGGCTACCTACGAGCAGTACTTC.

This chain joins TRBV6-6 and TRBJ2-7; D is unclear. Germline V gene data show CDR1 as MNHNY and CDR2 as SVGAGI (reference sequence). The V gene lost 2 bases and the J gene lost 5 bases, with 13 bases spanning the gap. This CDR3 region has 14 residues. CDR3 sequence (DNA): TGTGCCAGCAGTTACAGCCAGGTTACCCACGAGCAGTACTTC. Amino acid sequence: CASSYSQVTHEQYF.

The gene calls are TRBV7-8 and TRBJ1-1; 8 bases map to TRBD1. The CDR3 consists of 12 residues. V was clipped by 5 bases and J by 10 bases; unmatched bases: 6. In germline, CDR1 is SGHVS, CDR2 FQNEAQ. CDR3 coding DNA: TGTGCCAGCAGCCGGGCTGACAGGGGAGCTTTCTTT. This codes for CASSRADRGAFF.

The V gene is TRBV20-1, the J gene TRBJ2-1; the D is unclear. The CDR3 extends over 10 amino acids. V was cut by 6 bases and J by 7 bases, with 7 bases left in between. Germline CDR1 and CDR2: DFQATT and SNEGSKA (reference sequence). CDR3 sequence: CSAAFNEQFF. CDR3 nucleotide sequence: TGCAGTGCCGCCTTTAATGAGCAGTTCTTC.

The chain has TRBV5-5 and TRBJ2-7, with a weak D call TRBD1 (7 bases). The CDR3 runs 16 residues. Germline V gives CDR1 SGHKS, CDR2 YYEKEE (reference sequence). V shed 4 bases and J shed 4 bases, with 21 bases lying between them. CDR3: CASSQGDPGLFYEQYF. The CDR3 coding sequence is TGTGCCAGCAGCCAGGGGGATCCGGGACTCTTTTACGAGCAGTACTTC.

This chain joins TRBV21-1 and TRBJ2-1; the table's D gene call, TRBD2, was not cross checked with the DNA. TRBV21-1 is assigned pseudogene status. The CDR3 length is 16 residues. The CDR3 coding sequence is TGTGCCAGCAGCAGAGCCGGGACTAGCGGGATTAGTGAGCAGTTCTTC. Translation gives CASSRAGTSGISEQFF.

The rearrangement uses TRBV19 and TRBJ2-2; D is uncertain. From germline, CDR1 is LNHDA and CDR2 SQIVND (reference sequence). Trimming cost V 5 bases and J 0 bases, with 7 bases left between them. CDR3 length equals 14 residues. The CDR3 DNA reads as TGTGCCAGTAGTCAACAGTCGAACACCGGGGAGCTGTTTTTT. Its translation: CASSQQSNTGELFF. Based on the CDR3 plus reference TRBV19 and TRBJ2-2, the full variable domain is DGGITQSPKYLFRKEGQNVTLSCEQNLNHDAMYWYRQDPGQGLRLIYYSQIVNDFQKGDIAEGYSVSREKKESFPLTVTSAQKNPTAFYLCASSQQSNTGELFFGEGSRLTVL.

The rearrangement links TRBV29-1 to TRBJ2-7; D unclear. The CDR3 is 12 amino acids. V lost 6 bases and J lost 5, with 14 bases in between. CDR1 SQVTM and CDR2 ANQGSEA come from the germline V gene. The CDR3 reads CSVVLSGNEQYF. The CDR3 DNA reads TGCAGCGTCGTACTTAGTGGGAACGAGCAGTACTTC.

V and J are TRBV11-2 and TRBJ2-6, with TRBD2 as a possible D gene (6 bases). This CDR3 region has 18 residues. The germline gives CDR1 SGHAT, CDR2 FQNNGV. The V gene lost 5 bases and the J gene lost 0 bases, with 17 bases spanning the gap. CDR3 in amino acids: CASSLPGLSSSGANVLTF. Here the CDR3 DNA reads TGTGCCAGCAGCCTGCCGGGACTCTCCAGCTCTGGGGCCAACGTCCTGACTTTC.

For this clone: This may come from a read error, since a much larger clone is one base off. The chain links TRBV5-4 to TRBJ1-4; D possibly corresponds to TRBD1 (5 bases). The V end lost 4 bases, the J end lost 2 bases, and 18 bases lay between the germline ends. Germline loops: CDR1 SGHNT, CDR2 YYREEE (reference sequence). This CDR3 region has 17 residues. This chain's CDR3 is CASSQVATGATNEKLFF. In DNA, the CDR3 is TGTGCCAGCAGCCAAGTCGCCACAGGCGCGACTAATGAAAAACTGTTTTTT.

The rearrangement links TRBV6-1 to TRBJ2-7, with D possibly matching TRBD1 (5 bases). Germline V gene sequence: CDR1 MNHNS, CDR2 SASEGT. Trimming cost V 4 bases and J 7 bases, with 29 bases left between them. The CDR3 extends over 18 amino acids. The CDR3: CASSVAGFNAIFTREQYF. The CDR3 DNA is TGTGCCAGCAGTGTTGCAGGGTTCAATGCGATTTTTACGAGGGAGCAGTACTTC.

The V and J genes are TRBV7-2 and TRBJ1-2, with D possibly being TRBD1 (5 bases). Per the germline V gene, CDR1 is SGHTA and CDR2 is FQGNSA. The germline V and J ends were trimmed by 5 bases and 0 bases, with 13 bases remaining between them. The CDR3 runs to 15 residues. CDR3 region: CASSQDGTANYGYTF. As DNA, the CDR3 is TGTGCCAGCAGCCAAGATGGGACGGCTAACTATGGCTACACCTTC.

This clone has a handful of counts. The V and J genes are TRBV11-2 and TRBJ2-5; no reliable D call. V was shortened by 2 bases and J by 2 bases, with 15 bases between the two germline ends. Looked up from germline, CDR1 is SGHAT and CDR2 is FQNNGV. The CDR3 length is 16 residues. In DNA, the CDR3 is TGTGCCAGCAGCTTAAATTGGGCAGCCCGACAAGAGACCCAGTACTTC. It encodes CASSLNWAARQETQYF.

The CDR3 loop is CAIGEGEGQETQYF. The DNA of the CDR3 is TGTGCCATCGGGGAGGGGGAGGGTCAAGAGACCCAGTACTTC. The chain is built from TRBV10-3 and TRBJ2-5, with D possibly matching TRBD2 (7 bases). V lost 8 bases, J lost 2 bases, and 15 bases lay in between. The CDR3 runs 14 residues. Germline values: CDR1 ENHRY, CDR2 SYGVKD.

This clone was detected only once. V usage is TRBV28 and J usage is TRBJ1-1, with 8 bases identical to TRBD1. CDR3 length: 17 residues. Germline V gene lookup returns CDR1 MDHEN and CDR2 SYDVKM. V shed 6 bases, J shed 1 base, and the junction held 13 bases outside the gene matches. The CDR3, as DNA: TGTGCCAGCAGAACCTCCCGGGCAGGGGGCTGGAACACTGAAGCTTTCTTT. This encodes CASRTSRAGGWNTEAFF.

This chain links TRBV29-1 with TRBJ2-3; tentatively, D is TRBD2 (6 bases). V was clipped by 1 base and J by 4 bases, with 12 bases between them. Germline loops: CDR1 SQVTM, CDR2 ANQGSEA. The CDR3 has 14 amino acids. The CDR3 DNA sequence: TGCAGCGTTGAAGCGGGACTTCCAGCAGATACGCAGTATTTT. It specifies CSVEAGLPADTQYF.

Worth noting for this clone: The same CDR3 is also encoded by other DNA sequences in this sample. This chain connects TRBV5-1 to TRBJ2-1; D is ambiguous. CDR1 and CDR2 (germline): SGHRS, YFSETQ. V dropped 0 bases and J dropped 7 bases, with 8 bases sitting between them. This CDR3 region has 13 residues. The CDR3, as DNA: TGCGCCAGCAGCTTGGGGCTTTTGAATGAGCAGTTCTTC. Amino acid sequence: CASSLGLLNEQFF.

This clone has a handful of counts. CDR3 DNA sequence: TGTGCCAGCATCGCAACCTGGGCCGGGGAGCTGTTTTTT. Protein: CASIATWAGELFF. The rearrangement uses TRBV6-5 and TRBJ2-2; no clear D gene. Deletions cut 7 bases from V and 6 bases from J, with 12 bases between. The CDR3 spans 13 residues. Looked up from germline, CDR1 is MNHEY and CDR2 is SVGAGI.

This clone was seen a single time. This chain joins TRBV19 and TRBJ1-5; D is possibly TRBD1 (5 bases). The germline CDR1 and CDR2 sequences are LNHDA and SQIVND (reference sequence). The CDR3 sequence is 17 residues long. V lost 3 bases, J lost 7 bases, and 22 bases lay in between. The CDR3 bases are TGTGCCAGTAGTATGTTACAGTCCCGAACCGGGGGGCAGCCCCAGCATTTT. Translated: CASSMLQSRTGGQPQHF.

The chain links TRBV27 to TRBJ2-5; TRBD2 aligns across 12 bases. V shed 4 bases and J 5 bases; nucleotides not matched to a gene: 11. The CDR3 length is 17 residues. Germline V lookup: CDR1 MNHEY, CDR2 SMNVEV (reference sequence). CDR3 amino acids: CASSYGLAGIRGETQYF. The CDR3 nucleotides read TGTGCCAGCAGTTACGGACTAGCGGGAATTCGGGGGGAGACCCAGTACTTC.

The DNA of the CDR3 is TGTGCCAGCAGGGGGGCGGGAGGGGGCCACTACGAGCAGTACTTC. This sequence encodes CASRGAGGGHYEQYF. The chain joins TRBV6-5 to TRBJ2-7; TRBD2 aligns across 9 bases. J was trimmed by 3 bases and V by 6 bases; bases with no gene match: 9. Germline CDR1 reads MNHEY; CDR2 reads SVGAGI. The CDR3 covers 15 residues.

The rearrangement uses TRBV5-1 and TRBJ2-1, with 10 bases lining up with TRBD2. Trimming removed 0 bases from V and 1 base from J; junction bases left unmatched: 10. Per germline, CDR1 SGHRS and CDR2 YFSETQ. The CDR3 consists of 19 residues. The CDR3: CASSLAWGAGGRSYNEQFF. CDR3 coding DNA: TGCGCCAGCAGCTTGGCTTGGGGAGCGGGAGGGCGGTCCTACAATGAGCAGTTCTTC.

V usage is TRBV5-4 and J usage is TRBJ2-5; 12 bases are a match to TRBD2. V shed 7 bases and J 4 bases; nucleotides not matched to a gene: 8. The CDR3 extends over 15 amino acids. Germline V gene sequence: CDR1 SGHNT, CDR2 YYREEE (reference sequence). CDR3 residues: CASHRLAGARETQYF. CDR3 DNA sequence: TGTGCCAGCCATAGACTAGCGGGAGCTCGAGAGACCCAGTACTTC.

This chain uses TRBV7-2 with TRBJ2-3; D possibly corresponds to TRBD2 (5 bases). CDR3 length: 17 residues. Germline values: CDR1 SGHTA, CDR2 FQGNSA. V was pared by 5 bases and J by 2 bases, with 20 bases between. The CDR3 DNA reads as TGTGCCAGCAGCCCGACCGGGGTAGCCGCCTACACAGATACGCAGTATTTT. Protein sequence: CASSPTGVAAYTDTQYF.

This clone was found many times. This same CDR3 is encoded by further DNA sequences in the sample. The gene calls are TRBV11-2 and TRBJ1-5; a weak D match, TRBD1 (5 bases). Germline values: CDR1 SGHAT, CDR2 FQNNGV. V lost 5 bases and J lost 7, with 12 bases in between. The CDR3 is 13 residues long. The chain's CDR3 is CASSPGGGQPQHF. CDR3 DNA sequence: TGTGCCAGCAGCCCCGGCGGGGGGCAGCCCCAGCATTTT.

The V gene is TRBV5-1, the J gene TRBJ2-1, with a possible D match to TRBD2 (5 bases). Looked up from germline, CDR1 is SGHRS and CDR2 is YFSETQ. Trimming took off 0 bases at V and 1 base at J, with 8 bases between the two ends. The CDR3 runs to 15 residues. DNA of the CDR3: TGCGCCAGCAGCTTGGCCAAGCGGTCCTACAATGAGCAGTTCTTC. It encodes CASSLAKRSYNEQFF.

The chain joins TRBV7-6 to TRBJ2-3, with unresolved D. Looked up from germline, CDR1 is SGHVS and CDR2 is FNYEAQ. The V and J ends lost 1 base and 9 bases respectively, with 5 bases between them. The CDR3 is 11 residues long. CDR3 sequence (DNA): TGTGCCAGCAGCTTAGGCCAAACGCAGTATTTT. Its translation is CASSLGQTQYF.

This clone turned up a few times. The chain joins TRBV2 to TRBJ2-1; D gene unclear. This CDR3 is 14 amino acids long. The V and J ends lost 7 bases and 3 bases respectively, with 13 bases between them. CDR1 SNHLY and CDR2 FYNNEI come from the germline V gene. The CDR3 coding sequence is TGTGCCAGCACCAGACTGACGGGCTACAATGAGCAGTTCTTC. Its translation is CASTRLTGYNEQFF.

The rearrangement joins TRBV5-5 to TRBJ2-7; the D call may be TRBD1 or TRBD2 (5 bases each). Trimming took off 3 bases at V and 4 bases at J, with 17 bases between the two ends. Germline V gene data show CDR1 as SGHKS and CDR2 as YYEKEE (reference sequence). The CDR3 runs to 15 residues. CDR3: CASSYPGTVFYEQYF. DNA of the CDR3: TGTGCCAGCAGCTACCCCGGGACGGTTTTTTACGAGCAGTACTTC.

This clone was seen a handful of times. V usage is TRBV2 and J usage is TRBJ2-5; TRBD2 might be the D (5 bases). The length of the CDR3 is 14 residues. Germline lookup yields CDR1 SNHLY and CDR2 FYNNEI. V was clipped by 6 bases and J by 0 bases, with 11 bases between them. CDR3 DNA: TGTGCCAGCAGAAAAGCGGTGTACCAAGAGACCCAGTACTTC. Its protein product is CASRKAVYQETQYF.

J is TRBJ1-2 and V is TRBV14; D is unresolved. Germline V CDR1 and CDR2: SGHDN, FVKESK. V dropped 3 bases and J dropped 2 bases, with 10 bases sitting between them. The CDR3 runs 14 residues. The CDR3 spells CASSHLDRNYGYTF. CDR3 DNA: TGTGCCAGCAGCCATTTAGATCGGAACTATGGCTACACCTTC.